These T cell receptor beta chains were read from a single sample in a study of blood T cell repertoires in COVID-19. Only in-frame clones appear in the TCRdb table, and some are missing; sequencing was by immunoSEQ multiplex PCR. Altogether about 40,000 clones are present, about nine tenths being singletons, with the ten largest covering 9% to 14%. The sequencing input was peripheral blood. The source of these receptors is a man in his 70s with acute or convalescent COVID-19. Both conserved end residues are trimmed from each CDR3. A row's size may be missing; if present it is once, few, many or a size class.

J,V,size,CDR3
TRBJ2-5,TRBV6-5,.,ATKRVAGVGETQY
TRBJ2-1,TRBV11-2,.,ASSSLQF
TRBJ1-5,TRBV19,.,ASSGDRHSNQPQH
TRBJ1-1,TRBV18,.,ASSQGQGRGNTEAF
TRBJ2-5,TRBV9,.,ASSPGTGASETQY
TRBJ2-1,TRBV3-1/TRBV3-2,once,ASSQTWNEQF
TRBJ2-1,TRBV7-2,.,ASILGLAGYNEQF
TRBJ1-2,TRBV7-8,once,ASSLSGGNYGYT
TRBJ2-7,TRBV12-3/TRBV12-4,.,ASGSRREQY
TRBJ1-6,TRBV24-1,.,ATSDSPYYNSPLH
TRBJ2-5,TRBV11-2,.,ASSSRPGTSGRTETQY
TRBJ2-7,TRBV27,once,ASSWTGASNEQY
TRBJ2-3,TRBV5-1,.,ASSGQGATDTQY
TRBJ2-2,TRBV19,.,ASSIWEKDGELF
TRBJ2-2,TRBV7-9,.,ASSRLPLAGTNTGELF
TRBJ1-1,TRBV3-1/TRBV3-2,.,ASSPSGRLNTEAF
TRBJ1-2,TRBV3-1/TRBV3-2,.,ASSQGVQGYT